This T cell receptor beta chain came from a study of radiation and T cells in renal cell carcinoma. Study overall: Nephrectomy followed 15 Gy stereotactic body radiation by 4 weeks. The study, taken as a whole, reports: Without pretreatment biopsies, baseline tumor clonotype presence was undetermined. Top tumor clonotypes rose in blood 2 weeks post-radiation, then contracted.

Time point here: blood 2 weeks post-SBRT. Sample treatment: 15 Gy SBRT to primary tumor, nephrectomy 4 weeks later. The patient's renal cell carcinoma had clear cell pathology. About this clone: The antigen remains undetermined.

Assay used: immunoSEQ multiplex PCR; TCRdb lists only in-frame clones, some missing. The sample consists of 150,000 to 190,000 clones, roughly 90% of them appearing once. Germline values: CDR1 LGHNA, CDR2 YNFKEQ. Trimming took 0 bases from V and 0 from J, leaving 20 bases between them. This CDR3 has 19 residues. The starting material was blood, obtained from a patient whose treatment included radiotherapy and nephrectomy. The clonotype was recovered from a woman between 50 and 59 years old with renal cell carcinoma. The J gene is TRBJ1-2, the V gene TRBV4-2, with D perhaps TRBD1 (5 bases). In nucleotides, the CDR3 is TGTGCCAGCAGCCAAGAGTCCGCACGGGGGGGTGCCTCTAACTATGGCTACACCTTC. This codes for CASSQESARGGASNYGYTF.